The entry that follows covers one TCR beta chain sequence. What this receptor recognizes is not known. Base qualities are missing; no much larger clone stands one base away. This sample was included in a study of blood T cell repertoires in COVID-19 (TCRdb year 2020). A note on the overall study: Collaborator samples came from the United States, Italy and Spain and covered acute and convalescent phases of COVID-19. The samples were drawn from two sources: the first 160 participants of the ongoing ImmuneRACE study, and about 1,300 subjects contributed by 6 global collaborators. Where available, HLA class I and class II types were taken from metadata supplied by the sample provider and were not determined by assay-based typing. The repertoires were released in a freely available public database intended as a resource for research on the immune response to SARS-CoV-2. The material from the prospective study consisted of cDNA or gDNA derived from T cells, B-cell-depleted T cells, or PBMCs. The sample metadata nearly always contained a de-identified subject ID, COVID-19 status, age in years and sex. The dataset comprised deeply sampled blood TCRbeta repertoires from subjects exposed to, actively infected with, or recovered from COVID-19.

In Seattle, one collaborating source enrolled patients while the infection was active and tracked those patients longitudinally over the course of disease. Collaborating institutions collected whole blood in K2EDTA tubes following their own protocols. Collaborator samples were shipped for TCRbeta analysis as frozen whole blood, isolated PBMCs, or DNA extracted from either sample type. What the study reported, not specific to this receptor: The amount of clinical and demographic metadata varied by source and participant and was provided uncurated.

CDR1 is given as SGHDT and CDR2 as YYEEEE, both from the germline V gene. V drops 7 bases and J drops 9 bases, leaving 23 bases in between. The CDR3 spans 16 residues, from the cysteine through the phenylalanine. The sequence is cut down to CDR3 DNA, 48 bases in frame from base 1. TCRbeta CDR3 regions were amplified from genomic DNA using the immunoSEQ Assay, a bias-controlled multiplex PCR. The original methods were these. Within the assay, amplification of reference gene primers was used to estimate how many nucleated cells each sample contained. To quantify the absolute abundance of each unique TCRbeta CDR3 rearrangement, sequence reads were collapsed and filtered. For each sample, productive Simpson clonality was calculated as the square root of Simpson's diversity index over productive rearrangements. TCRdb holds this immuneACCESS table with in-frame rearrangements only. Some clones are missing; in checked studies, unresolved V genes explain under half, and the rest has no known cause. V and J calls and clone size come straight from that table; D and trimming were deduced from the DNA. The sample has approximately 350,000 clones on record, about 90% of them singletons. Approximately 7.3% of the sample lies in the top ten.

The TCR originated in an older woman with COVID-19, enrolled during active disease. In this chain, TRBV5-6 is recombined with TRBJ1-6, with no reliable assignment of the D segment. The sample consisted of peripheral blood. The nucleotide sequence is given as TGTGCCAGCTCGAACGGGAGCTCCCCCCGGATTTCACCCCTCCACTTT. This encodes CASSNGSSPRISPLHF.